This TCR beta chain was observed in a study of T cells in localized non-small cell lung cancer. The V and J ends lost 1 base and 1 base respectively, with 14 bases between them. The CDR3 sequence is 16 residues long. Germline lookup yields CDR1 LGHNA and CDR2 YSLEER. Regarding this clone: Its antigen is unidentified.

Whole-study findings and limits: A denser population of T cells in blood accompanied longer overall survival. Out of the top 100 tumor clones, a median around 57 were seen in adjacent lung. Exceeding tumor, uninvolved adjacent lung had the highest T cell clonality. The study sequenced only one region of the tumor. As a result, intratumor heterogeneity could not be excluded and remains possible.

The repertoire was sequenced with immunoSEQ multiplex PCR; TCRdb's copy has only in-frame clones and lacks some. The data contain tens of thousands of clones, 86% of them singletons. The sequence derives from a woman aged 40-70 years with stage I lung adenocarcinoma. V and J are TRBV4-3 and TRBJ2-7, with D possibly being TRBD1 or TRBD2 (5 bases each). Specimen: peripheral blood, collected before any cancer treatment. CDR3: CASSQVTTGRSYEQYF. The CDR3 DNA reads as TGCGCCAGCAGCCAAGTGACTACGGGACGATCCTACGAGCAGTACTTC.